Detailed here is one TCR beta chain. Its antigen remains unidentified. This specimen comes from a study of Ad26.COV2.S vaccination and SARS-CoV-2 variants. The overall study: Donor got 5x10^10 or 1x10^11 viral particles of Ad26.COV2.S. Study-wide results and limits: Reports say spike-specific CD8+ and CD4+ T cell responses covered substantial breadth after vaccination.

Indicated treatment: roughly 20 received Ad26.COV2.S at low or high dose, single or two shots; 5 received placebo; per-sample allocation not given. Day 63 after the first injection of vaccine or placebo was the sampling time. The donor's status was that of an adult aged 18-55 years in Boston. TCRdb's copy holds only in-frame clones and misses some; the assay was immunoSEQ multiplex PCR. The repertoire includes 300,000 to 400,000 clones, roughly 84% of them detected once, and 2.5% to 3.5% sits in the top ten. The CDR3 is 18 residues long. The germline gives CDR1 SGDLS, CDR2 YYNGEE. The trim removed 0 bases at V and 6 bases at J, leaving 11 bases unmatched.

This chain joins TRBV9 and TRBJ2-1; 11 positions agree with TRBD2. This clonotype was obtained from a person aged 18 to 65 who received the Ad26.COV2.S COVID-19 vaccine or a placebo. This material consisted of peripheral blood, taken in a trial of Ad26.COV2.S vaccine versus placebo. The CDR3, as DNA: TGTGCCAGCAGCGTAGCTGGTAGCGGGGGGGCCGCGATCAATGAGCAGTTCTTC. The encoded protein is CASSVAGSGGAAINEQFF.